The 9 T cell receptor beta chains below were found in one sample sequenced in a study of cytomegalovirus exposure and HLA in healthy donors. The PCR used 60 Vbeta and 13 Jbeta primers. Assay: immunoSEQ multiplex PCR; the TCRdb copy retains only in-frame clones and omits some. The sample lists about 190,000 clones, approximately 83% seen once, with roughly 10% in the top ten. Sequencing was done on a sample of PBMCs. The receptor source for this set is a woman aged 50 to 65 in good health and CMV-seropositive.

This clone is a singleton in its sample. The rearrangement uses TRBV30 and TRBJ1-2; the D is unclear. Germline V gives CDR1 GTSNPN, CDR2 SVGIG (reference sequence). Deletions cut 0 bases from V and 3 bases from J, with 11 bases between. The CDR3 covers 14 residues. The CDR3 loop reads CAWSVIRMDYGYTF. CDR3 coding DNA: TGTGCCTGGAGTGTTATCAGGATGGACTATGGCTACACCTTC.

V and J are TRBV6-5 and TRBJ1-1; D is perhaps TRBD1 (6 bases). V dropped 3 bases and J dropped 1 base, with 12 bases sitting between them. The CDR3 extends over 15 amino acids. Germline V lookup: CDR1 MNHEY, CDR2 SVGAGI. The CDR3 here is CASSYSDSRNTEAFF. CDR3 in DNA: TGTGCCAGCAGTTATTCGGACAGTCGGAACACTGAAGCTTTCTTT.

J is TRBJ1-4 and V is TRBV2; unclear D gene. The V gene's germline CDR1 is SNHLY and CDR2 FYNNEI. Between the trimmed V and J ends, which lost 4 bases and 4 bases, there was a span of 4 bases. This CDR3 contains 12 residues. The CDR3 region has the DNA TGTGCCAGCAGTGCGGTTAATGAAAAACTGTTTTTT. Encoded protein: CASSAVNEKLFF. Supplemented by reference TRBV2 and TRBJ1-4, the full variable domain reads EPEVTQTPSHQVTQMGQEVILRCVPISNHLYFYWYRQILGQKVEFLVSFYNNEISEKSEIFDDQFSVERPDGSNFTLKIRSTKLEDSAMYFCASSAVNEKLFFGSGTQLSVL.

The V call is TRBV30, the J call TRBJ1-1; TRBD1 might be the D (6 bases). CDR3 length equals 13 residues. Trimming cost V 5 bases and J 1 base, with 11 bases left between them. CDR1 is GTSNPN and CDR2 is SVGIG in the germline V gene (reference sequence). This CDR3 is CAWDRSPNTEAFF. The CDR3 DNA reads as TGTGCCTGGGACAGGTCTCCGAACACTGAAGCTTTCTTT.

The chain employs TRBV4-2 and TRBJ2-7, with 8 bases lining up with TRBD1. Per germline, CDR1 LGHNA and CDR2 YNFKEQ. This CDR3 is built from 15 residues. J lost 8 bases, V lost 0 bases, and 9 bases had no gene match. This CDR3 is CASSQEGTGGGKQYF. In DNA form, the CDR3 reads TGTGCCAGCAGCCAAGAGGGGACAGGAGGGGGGAAGCAGTACTTC.

CDR3 amino acids: CASSLAAGAGEKLFF. CDR3 sequence (DNA): TGCGCCAGCAGCTTGGCCGCGGGGGCCGGTGAAAAACTGTTTTTT. The chain has TRBV5-1 and TRBJ1-4, with a weak D call TRBD1 (6 bases). Germline V gives CDR1 SGHRS, CDR2 YFSETQ. CDR3 length: 15 amino acids. V gave up 0 bases and J gave up 7 bases, with 13 bases separating them.

This clone was counted between two and nine times. The chain has TRBV7-9 and TRBJ1-1; TRBD1 matches at 8 bases. This CDR3 has 16 residues. V gave up 5 bases and J gave up 0 bases; unmatched junction bases: 8. CDR1 and CDR2 (germline): SEHNR, FQNEAQ (reference sequence). CDR3 residues: CASSQTGAGMNTEAFF. The CDR3 bases are TGTGCCAGCAGCCAGACAGGGGCAGGGATGAACACTGAAGCTTTCTTT.

The V and J genes are TRBV11-2 and TRBJ1-2; D is unresolved. Looked up from germline, CDR1 is SGHAT and CDR2 is FQNNGV. This CDR3 contains 13 residues. Trimming removed 8 bases from V and 2 bases from J, with 12 bases in between. The CDR3 spells CASFGLSNYGYTF. The CDR3 DNA reads as TGTGCCAGCTTCGGGTTGTCGAACTATGGCTACACCTTC. The full variable domain, with the rest looked up from reference TRBV11-2 and TRBJ1-2, is EAGVAQSPRYKIIEKRQSVAFWCNPISGHATLYWYQQILGQGPKLLIQFQNNGVVDDSQLPKDRFSAERLKGVDSTLKIQPAKLEDSAVYLCASFGLSNYGYTFGSGTRLTVV.

The rearrangement joins TRBV9 to TRBJ2-3; 9 positions agree with TRBD2. Germline-derived CDR1 and CDR2 are SGDLS and YYNGEE. The J segment lost 5 bases and the V segment lost 3 bases, leaving 7 bases of the junction unmatched. CDR3 size: 15 residues. CDR3 sequence reads: CASSGRGGAVDTQYF. The CDR3 DNA reads TGTGCCAGCAGCGGTCGCGGGGGGGCCGTAGATACGCAGTATTTT.